These 11 T cell receptor beta chains were all obtained from the same sample, sequenced in a study of blood T cell repertoires in COVID-19. Sequencing was performed with immunoSEQ multiplex PCR; in TCRdb, only in-frame clones are kept and a portion is missing. The repertoire includes 190,000 or so clones, about 90% of them detected once, and about 2.7% sits in the top ten. Input material: peripheral blood. These receptors were obtained from a man aged 35 to 55 with active or convalescent COVID-19.

The chain joins TRBV19 to TRBJ2-3, with 8 bases identical to TRBD1. V lost 6 bases and J lost 0; bases outside the gene matches: 5. There are 15 residues in the CDR3. Germline CDR1 is LNHDA and CDR2 is SQIVND (reference sequence). The CDR3 protein is CASSRTGGSTDTQYF. CDR3 nucleotides: TGTGCCAGTAGCCGCACAGGGGGGAGCACAGATACGCAGTATTTT.

The chain recombines TRBV2 with TRBJ2-1; 11 positions agree with TRBD2. This CDR3 is 14 amino acids long. In germline, CDR1 is SNHLY, CDR2 FYNNEI. The CDR3 DNA is TGTACGACTAGCGGGGTTGACTCCTACAATGAGCAGTTCTTC. Translation gives CTTSGVDSYNEQFF.

The chain joins TRBV7-2 to TRBJ2-7; 10 positions match TRBD2. The germline gives CDR1 SGHTA, CDR2 FQGNSA. This CDR3 has 15 residues. J gave up 1 base and V 4 bases, and 4 bases lay outside the gene matches. The DNA of the CDR3 is TGTGCCAGCAGCTCAACTAGCGGGGCTTCCTACGAGCAGTACTTC. As protein: CASSSTSGASYEQYF.

The chain couples TRBV4-1 to TRBJ2-7; 7 nucleotides line up with TRBD1. Germline V lookup: CDR1 MGHRA, CDR2 YSYEKL. V gave up 2 bases and J gave up 0 bases; unmatched junction bases: 13. This CDR3 contains 18 residues. The CDR3 region has the DNA TGCGCCAGCAGCCAATTGTTCACCCGGGACAGAAGCTCCTACGAGCAGTACTTC. Its translation: CASSQLFTRDRSSYEQYF.

The rearrangement joins TRBV18 to TRBJ1-5; D is ambiguous. The CDR3 has 13 residues. Trimming took 3 bases from V and 7 from J, leaving 10 bases between them. Germline values: CDR1 KGHSH, CDR2 LQKENI. CDR3 sequence (DNA): TGTGCCAGCTCACCGCAGATGAACCAGCCCCAGCATTTT. Translated, it gives CASSPQMNQPQHF.

J is TRBJ1-6 and V is TRBV12-3 or TRBV12-4; no clear D. V was trimmed by 0 bases and J by 7 bases, leaving 4 bases between them. This CDR3 has 13 amino acids. CDR3 loop: CASSLAGNSPLHF. The DNA of the CDR3 is TGTGCCAGCAGTTTAGCGGGCAATTCACCCCTCCACTTT.

The rearrangement links TRBV30 to TRBJ1-1; TRBD1 aligns across 12 bases. The CDR3 is 17 residues long. J was trimmed by 0 bases and V by 1 base; bases with no gene match: 6. The germline CDR1 and CDR2 sequences are GTSNPN and SVGIG (reference sequence). For the CDR3, the DNA is TGTGCCTGGAGTGGGGACAGGGGGCCCTCGGTGAACACTGAAGCTTTCTTT. Protein product: CAWSGDRGPSVNTEAFF.

The chain couples TRBV7-2 to TRBJ2-7; TRBD2 matches at 8 bases. Germline V gene lookup returns CDR1 SGHTA and CDR2 FQGNSA. CDR3 length: 15 residues. The J segment lost 4 bases and the V segment lost 0 bases, leaving 5 bases of the junction unmatched. DNA of the CDR3: TGTGCCAGCAGCTTAGCGCCCGGGGGGGGATACGAGCAGTACTTC. Translated: CASSLAPGGGYEQYF.

The V call is TRBV6-5, the J call TRBJ2-1; D possibly corresponds to TRBD1 (5 bases). Germline lookup yields CDR1 MNHEY and CDR2 SVGAGI. The CDR3 totals 16 residues. V dropped 1 base and J dropped 2 bases, with 12 bases sitting between them. The CDR3 DNA follows: TGTGCCAGCAGTTACTATGCGGCAGGGACCTACAATGAGCAGTTCTTC. Its translation: CASSYYAAGTYNEQFF.

This clone was detected once. The chain has TRBV4-2 and TRBJ2-7; 11 bases map to TRBD1. This CDR3 has 15 amino acids. From germline, CDR1 is LGHNA and CDR2 YNFKEQ. The ends lost 3 bases at V and 2 bases at J; junction bases unmatched: 3. The CDR3 loop reads CASSQAGQGAYEQYF. The CDR3 DNA is TGTGCCAGCAGCCAGGCGGGACAGGGGGCCTACGAGCAGTACTTC.

The J gene is TRBJ2-7, the V gene TRBV5-6; 7 bases are a match to TRBD1. Looked up from germline, CDR1 is SGHDT and CDR2 is YYEEEE. The V and J ends lost 4 bases and 11 bases, in that order; junction bases with no gene match: 12. The CDR3 loop spans 13 amino acids. The CDR3 is CASSPWTGYVKYF. For the CDR3, the DNA is TGTGCCAGCAGCCCCTGGACAGGCTACGTGAAGTACTTC. The complete variable domain, with remaining parts taken from reference TRBV5-6 and TRBJ2-7, reads DAGVTQSPTHLIKTRGQQVTLRCSPKSGHDTVSWYQQALGQGPQFIFQYYEEEERQRGNFPDRFSGHQFPNYSSELNVNALLLGDSALYLCASSPWTGYVKYFGPGTRLTVT.